The 14 T cell receptor beta chains reported below all come from one sample, sequenced in a study of blood T cell repertoires in COVID-19. The assay was immunoSEQ multiplex PCR, and TCRdb's table has in-frame clones only and misses some. The table includes approximately 280,000 clones, about 93% detected once. The sample consisted of peripheral blood. These receptors all come from a woman in her thirties with COVID-19, enrolled during active disease.

The chain has TRBV6-5 and TRBJ1-1, with D possibly TRBD1 on 5 matching bases. The V end lost 0 bases, the J end lost 4 bases, and 12 bases lay between the germline ends. Germline V gene lookup returns CDR1 MNHEY and CDR2 SVGAGI. The CDR3 extends over 15 amino acids. The DNA of the CDR3 is TGTGCCAGCAGTTACTCGAAGGGGCTTGGCACTGAAGCTTTCTTT. Translating it yields CASSYSKGLGTEAFF.

In the case of this clone: Other DNA sequences in the same sample also yield this CDR3. The chain recombines TRBV18 with TRBJ2-2, with 8 bases matching TRBD2. This CDR3 has 16 residues. Germline-derived CDR1 and CDR2 are KGHSH and LQKENI. Trimming at V came to 1 base and at J to 5 bases, leaving 6 bases not matched to a gene. CDR3 bases: TGTGCCAGCTCACCACGACTGACTAGCGCGACCGGGGAGCTGTTTTTT. As protein: CASSPRLTSATGELFF.

For this clone: This sample includes further DNA sequences coding for the same CDR3. J is TRBJ1-1 and V is TRBV9; D ambiguous. Trimming took off 2 bases at V and 1 base at J, with 6 bases between the two ends. CDR3 length equals 13 residues. The germline CDR1 and CDR2 sequences are SGDLS and YYNGEE. CDR3 protein: CASSVAGNTEAFF. The CDR3 region has the DNA TGTGCCAGCAGCGTTGCAGGGAACACTGAAGCTTTCTTT.

The chain has TRBV7-9 and TRBJ2-7; D not resolved. This CDR3 is built from 12 residues. With 1 base removed from V and 6 bases from J, the gap between germline ends came to 7 bases. Germline lookup yields CDR1 SEHNR and CDR2 FQNEAQ (reference sequence). The CDR3 nucleotides are TGTGCCAGCAGCTTAGGGTTCAGCGAGCAGTACTTC. Amino acid sequence: CASSLGFSEQYF.

The V gene is TRBV28, the J gene TRBJ1-2; possible D gene TRBD1, 6 bases. V gave up 6 bases and J gave up 2 bases, with 13 bases separating them. There are 14 residues in the CDR3. CDR1 and CDR2 (germline): MDHEN, SYDVKM. In DNA, the CDR3 is TGTGCCAGCAGACTTTCCGGACAGAACTATGGCTACACCTTC. Amino acids: CASRLSGQNYGYTF.

The chain carries TRBV4-1 and TRBJ1-4; D gene uncertain. CDR3 length equals 15 residues. Trimming removed 1 base at V and 4 bases at J, with 10 bases between. Per germline, CDR1 MGHRA and CDR2 YSYEKL. CDR3 loop: CASSQGSGSNEKLFF. The CDR3 DNA sequence: TGCGCCAGCAGCCAAGGGTCGGGGAGTAATGAAAAACTGTTTTTT.

The V gene is TRBV2, the J gene TRBJ1-2, with TRBD1 matching 7 bases. Per the germline V gene, CDR1 is SNHLY and CDR2 is FYNNEI. The J segment lost 6 bases and the V segment lost 7 bases, leaving 2 bases of the junction unmatched. The CDR3 consists of 11 residues. The CDR3 region has the DNA TGTGCCAGCACCCAGGGGGATGGCTACACCTTC. This translates into CASTQGDGYTF.

This chain connects TRBV3-1 (or the pseudogene TRBV3-2) to TRBJ2-7; 8 bases align to TRBD2. This CDR3 spans 16 amino acids. Germline trimming cut 4 bases from V and 2 bases from J; bases unmatched to any gene: 10. Per the germline V gene, CDR1 is LGHDT and CDR2 is YNNKEL (reference sequence). CDR3 DNA sequence: TGTGCCAGCAGCCGGGGCGGCGGGAGGCCTACCTACGAGCAGTACTTC. This sequence encodes CASSRGGGRPTYEQYF.

The chain couples TRBV5-1 to TRBJ2-7; 9 positions agree with TRBD2. Germline V lookup: CDR1 SGHRS, CDR2 YFSETQ. CDR3 size: 15 residues. J lost 2 bases, V lost 4 bases, and 7 bases had no gene match. This CDR3 is CASSPGLAGPYEQYF. The CDR3 coding sequence is TGCGCCAGCAGCCCAGGGCTAGCGGGACCCTACGAGCAGTACTTC. Full variable domain (missing parts from reference TRBV5-1 and TRBJ2-7): KAGVTQTPRYLIKTRGQQVTLSCSPISGHRSVSWYQQTPGQGLQFLFEYFSETQRNKGNFPGRFSGRQFSNSRSEMNVSTLELGDSALYLCASSPGLAGPYEQYFGPGTRLTVT.

V and J are TRBV4-2 and TRBJ2-1; 10 bases map to TRBD2. V lost 2 bases to trimming and J lost 8 bases; unmatched junction nucleotides: 6. The germline CDR1 and CDR2 sequences are LGHNA and YNFKEQ. This CDR3 is built from 15 residues. For the CDR3, the DNA is TGTGCCAGCAGCCAACCTAGCGGGAGTAGCTATGAGCAGTTCTTC. Its translation is CASSQPSGSSYEQFF.

The chain employs TRBV7-2 and TRBJ2-5; 7 positions agree with TRBD2. The germline CDR1 and CDR2 sequences are SGHTA and FQGNSA. V trimming: 1 base; J trimming: 1 base; junction bases outside the gene matches: 3. The CDR3 covers 15 residues. CDR3 residues: CASSLVRGVQETQYF. CDR3 DNA: TGTGCCAGCAGCTTAGTCCGGGGGGTCCAAGAGACCCAGTACTTC. The complete variable domain, with remaining parts taken from reference TRBV7-2 and TRBJ2-5, reads GAGVSQSPSNKVTEKGKDVELRCDPISGHTALYWYRQSLGQGLEFLIYFQGNSAPDKSGLPSDRFSAERTGGSVSTLTIQRTQQEDSAVYLCASSLVRGVQETQYFGPGTRLLVL.

A single count supports this clone. The chain employs TRBV4-1 and TRBJ1-6, with D unresolved. Per the germline V gene, CDR1 is MGHRA and CDR2 is YSYEKL. The germline V and J ends were trimmed by 5 bases and 0 bases, with 14 bases remaining between them. This CDR3 is 17 amino acids long. CDR3 bases: TGCGCCAGCAGCTTAAGGACTGCGAGCTCCTATAATTCACCCCTCCACTTT. Amino acids: CASSLRTASSYNSPLHF.

The chain joins TRBV5-4 to TRBJ2-7; 9 bases map to TRBD1. Germline V gene sequence: CDR1 SGHNT, CDR2 YYREEE (reference sequence). The CDR3 loop spans 15 amino acids. V was pared by 4 bases and J by 3 bases, with 8 bases of the junction left unmatched. CDR3 amino acids: CASSPGQGNLYEQYF. The CDR3 region has the DNA TGTGCCAGCAGCCCAGGACAGGGGAACCTCTACGAGCAGTACTTC.

Here the CDR3 reads CASSLRDTIAKNIQYF. CDR3 sequence (DNA): TGTGCCAGCAGCTTGAGGGACACAATAGCCAAAAACATTCAGTACTTC. The chain combines TRBV5-5 with TRBJ2-4; D is possibly TRBD1 (6 bases). Per the germline V gene, CDR1 is SGHKS and CDR2 is YYEKEE (reference sequence). CDR3 size: 16 residues. Trimming stripped 1 base from V and 0 bases from J, with 11 bases between.